This TCR beta chain was captured by sequencing in a study of follicular helper T cells after annual influenza vaccination. Findings and caveats of the study: Change in circulating plasmablasts correlated with ICOS+CD38+ cTfh clonality change.

The CDR3 consists of 14 residues. The ends lost 3 bases at V and 6 bases at J; junction bases unmatched: 6. Germline V gene sequence: CDR1 MRHNA, CDR2 SNTAGT. Comments on this clone: Its antigen is still unknown.

The sample's time point: 2014-2015 season, 7 days after vaccination. Adults were given seasonal inactivated influenza vaccine, and blood CD4 subsets were sorted before and after vaccination. Here immunoSEQ multiplex PCR was the method, and the copy in TCRdb shows in-frame clones only, minus some. The data contain 700 or so clones, about 85% of them singletons. Sample: CXCR5+ CD38+ circulating T follicular helper cells from blood, taken 7 days after influenza vaccination. Subset given: circulating Tfh, non-naive CD4+CXCR5+PD-1+ (ICOS+CD38+ or ICOS-CD38-). This receptor was identified in an adult who received the influenza vaccine. The rearrangement links TRBV6-4 to TRBJ2-3; 7 bases map to TRBD2. CDR3 nucleotide sequence: TGTGCCAGCAGTGAGGTGCAGGGAGGGGATACGCAGTATTTT. Translation: CASSEVQGGDTQYF.